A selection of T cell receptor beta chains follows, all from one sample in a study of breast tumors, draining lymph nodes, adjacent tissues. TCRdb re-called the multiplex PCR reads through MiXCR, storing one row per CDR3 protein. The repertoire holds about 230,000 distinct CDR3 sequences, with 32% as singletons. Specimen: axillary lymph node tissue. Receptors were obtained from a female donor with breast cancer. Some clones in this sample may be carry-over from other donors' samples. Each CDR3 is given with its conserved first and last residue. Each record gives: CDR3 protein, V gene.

CASRPGQGTYEQYF	TRBV6-1
CAIRGTGDDQPQHF	TRBV10-3
CASSKGQGLETQYF	TRBV7-6
CASSQITGAGYNEQFF	TRBV6-6
CASSQLAGGSRETQYF	TRBV14
CASSQTATGGAQYF	TRBV2
CASGTDWGTGELFF	TRBV6-1
CASSQESVRWTSSQDTQYF	TRBV4-2
CASSLVPGLRGEQYF	TRBV6-1
CASTLAGGTGELFF	TRBV6-6
CASRLLGGEGNTIYF	TRBV6-5
CASSPGDRGNIQYF	TRBV19
CAITPGQADQETQYF	TRBV10-3
CASSSTPGNTIYF	TRBV11-3
CASSDSSGKVGNQPQHF	TRBV6-4
CSADPGTSGYTGELFF	TRBV20-1